Below, one TCR beta chain is given with its context. The sample comes from a study of blood T cell repertoires in COVID-19. Study context: The United States, Italy and Spain supplied acute and convalescent COVID-19 samples. Nucleic acid was either cDNA or gDNA, and it came from T cells, B-cell-depleted T cells, or PBMCs.

Original processing notes: Amplification of reference gene primers provided the estimated nucleated cell counts. Sequencing was performed with immunoSEQ multiplex PCR; in TCRdb, only in-frame clones are kept and a portion is missing. D and trimming come from the DNA, and the V and J calls and clone size come from that table. Of some 170,000 clones detected, roughly 85% appear once; the ten largest clones hold around 1.1%. The CDR3 spans 15 residues. Deletions cut 0 bases from V and 2 bases from J, with 8 bases between. Germline V lookup: CDR1 MGHRA, CDR2 YSYEKL. The rearrangement joins TRBV4-1 to TRBJ1-5; no definite D call. The sequenced material came from peripheral blood. The sequence derives from a man in his forties with acute or convalescent COVID-19. CDR3 residues: CASSQDNSGNQPQHF. DNA for the CDR3: TGCGCCAGCAGCCAAGATAATTCGGGCAATCAGCCCCAGCATTTT.